The present TCR beta chain was sequenced within a study of blood T cell repertoires in COVID-19. Overall study context: Acute-phase and convalescent COVID-19 samples originated in the United States, Italy and Spain. PBMCs, B-cell-depleted T cells, or T cells were the source of the cDNA or gDNA that made up the material.

Original processing notes: By means of reference gene primer amplification, nucleated cell counts were estimated. TCRdb's copy holds only in-frame clones and misses some; the assay was immunoSEQ multiplex PCR. From that table come the V and J calls and clone size; the DNA was used to work out D and trimming. The sample contains 250,000 to 300,000 clones, 70% to 90% of which appear only once. Sequenced input: peripheral blood. This sequence was found in a woman in her twenties or thirties with active or convalescent COVID-19.

The CDR3 DNA follows: TGTGCCATCAGCCTTAGACTAGCGGGGGCCGCATTCACAGATACGCAGTATTTT. Its protein product is CAISLRLAGAAFTDTQYF. The V call is TRBV10-3, the J call TRBJ2-3; 12 bases align to TRBD2. V was clipped by 6 bases and J by 2 bases; unmatched bases: 12. The CDR3 is 18 amino acids. CDR1 and CDR2 from the germline V gene are ENHRY and SYGVKD.